The 12 T cell receptor beta chains listed next were all sequenced from one sample in a study of T cell changes during pregnancy in multiple sclerosis. Method: immunoSEQ multiplex PCR; TCRdb's copy keeps in-frame clones and lacks some. The sample contains tens of thousands of clones, 88% of which appear only once. The specimen comprised CD4+ T cells from peripheral blood mononuclear cells, sampled in the third trimester of pregnancy. Every receptor here comes from a female donor with multiple sclerosis, enrolled in a pregnancy study.

The chain combines TRBV5-1 with TRBJ2-3; 9 nucleotides match TRBD1. Germline V gene sequence: CDR1 SGHRS, CDR2 YFSETQ. V dropped 4 bases and J dropped 4; count of bases not matched to a gene: 4. The CDR3 consists of 14 residues. DNA of the CDR3: TGCGCCAGCAGCGTGAGGACAGGGGCAGATACGCAGTATTTT. This sequence encodes CASSVRTGADTQYF. The variable domain in full, completed from reference TRBV5-1 and TRBJ2-3, reads KAGVTQTPRYLIKTRGQQVTLSCSPISGHRSVSWYQQTPGQGLQFLFEYFSETQRNKGNFPGRFSGRQFSNSRSEMNVSTLELGDSALYLCASSVRTGADTQYFGPGTRLTVL.

The V call is TRBV19, the J call TRBJ1-1; TRBD1 might be the D (5 bases). V lost 6 bases and J lost 8, with 19 bases in between. The germline V gene has CDR1 LNHDA and CDR2 SQIVND (reference sequence). CDR3 size: 14 residues. The CDR3 sequence: CASSFQGLGPEAFF. The CDR3 region has the DNA TGTGCCAGTAGCTTTCAGGGCCTCGGACCAGAAGCTTTCTTT.

The V gene is TRBV5-1, the J gene TRBJ1-2; 7 nucleotides line up with TRBD1. V trimming: 3 bases; J trimming: 3 bases; junction bases outside the gene matches: 11. The CDR3 is made up of 16 amino acids. Germline V gene sequence: CDR1 SGHRS, CDR2 YFSETQ. The CDR3 sequence is CASSSSPTGPHYGYTF. CDR3 DNA: TGCGCCAGCAGCTCCTCCCCGACAGGGCCCCACTATGGCTACACCTTC.

The chain joins TRBV19 to TRBJ1-2; 10 bases match TRBD1. Germline trimming cut 8 bases from V and 5 bases from J; bases unmatched to any gene: 5. From germline, CDR1 is LNHDA and CDR2 SQIVND (reference sequence). The CDR3 consists of 13 residues. CDR3 amino acids: CASAGTGVYGYTF. CDR3 coding DNA: TGTGCCAGTGCCGGGACAGGGGTGTATGGCTACACCTTC.

J is TRBJ2-3 and V is TRBV4-1, with 7 nucleotides matching TRBD1. Germline CDR1 is MGHRA and CDR2 is YSYEKL. V was clipped by 0 bases and J by 6 bases; unmatched bases: 6. This CDR3 has 15 amino acids. The CDR3 here is CASSQDERGRDTQYF. For the CDR3, the DNA is TGCGCCAGCAGCCAAGATGAAAGGGGGCGCGATACGCAGTATTTT.

The chain carries TRBV15 and TRBJ1-2; 11 bases are a match to TRBD1. Looked up from germline, CDR1 is LNHNV and CDR2 is YYDKDF (reference sequence). Losses at the gene ends were 3 bases for V and 5 bases for J; bases not matched to a gene: 11. CDR3 length: 17 residues. The CDR3 here is CATSSLHSGTGGYGYTF. The CDR3 DNA is TGTGCCACCAGCAGCTTACATTCCGGGACAGGGGGGTATGGCTACACCTTC.

This clone has a single count. The V gene is TRBV5-1, the J gene TRBJ2-2; 7 bases match TRBD2. CDR1 is SGHRS and CDR2 is YFSETQ in the germline V gene. V lost 7 bases to trimming and J lost 3 bases; unmatched junction nucleotides: 9. The CDR3 has 15 amino acids. The CDR3 nucleotides are TGCGCCAGCCGCTGGGGAAGCGGGGACACCGGGGAGCTGTTTTTT. Protein: CASRWGSGDTGELFF.

V usage is TRBV19 and J usage is TRBJ1-5, with TRBD1 matching over 9 bases. The ends lost 4 bases at V and 2 bases at J; junction bases unmatched: 6. The V gene's germline CDR1 is LNHDA and CDR2 SQIVND (reference sequence). The CDR3 is 16 residues long. CDR3 sequence (DNA): TGTGCCAGTAGTAGAACCGGGACAGGGCGCAATCAGCCCCAGCATTTT. Amino acids: CASSRTGTGRNQPQHF.

V and J are TRBV11-3 and TRBJ2-1; a weak D match, TRBD2 (6 bases). Germline CDR1 is SGHNT and CDR2 is YENEEA. The CDR3 extends over 17 amino acids. Deletions cut 2 bases from V and 0 bases from J, with 14 bases between. The CDR3: CASSLSWGDLSYNEQFF. The CDR3 coding sequence is TGTGCCAGCAGCTTATCATGGGGGGACCTCTCCTACAATGAGCAGTTCTTC.

The chain has TRBV7-2 and TRBJ1-6; D is perhaps TRBD1 (6 bases). The CDR3 consists of 15 residues. Germline-derived CDR1 and CDR2 are SGHTA and FQGNSA. Trimming took 3 bases from V and 4 from J, leaving 10 bases between them. The chain's CDR3 is CASSFQGPYNSPLHF. The CDR3 DNA sequence: TGTGCCAGCAGCTTTCAGGGGCCTTATAATTCACCCCTCCACTTT.

The V gene is TRBV6-1, the J gene TRBJ1-2; D may be TRBD1 (6 bases). Germline V lookup: CDR1 MNHNS, CDR2 SASEGT. CDR3 length: 14 amino acids. V shed 5 bases and J shed 6 bases, with 16 bases lying between them. CDR3 loop: CASSSRGAYDGYTF. CDR3 DNA: TGTGCCAGCAGTTCGCGGGGGGCGTACGATGGCTACACCTTC.

V gene TRBV28 combines with J gene TRBJ1-1, with unresolved D. V shed 0 bases and J shed 4 bases, with 15 bases lying between them. The CDR3 spans 16 residues. The germline V gene has CDR1 MDHEN and CDR2 SYDVKM. The CDR3 DNA is TGTGCCAGCAGTTTATGCGTTGCGGAGCGCTGCACTGAAGCTTTCTTT. Its translation is CASSLCVAERCTEAFF. The full variable domain, completed using reference TRBV28 and TRBJ1-1, is DVKVTQSSRYLVKRTGEKVFLECVQDMDHENMFWYRQDPGLGLRLIYFSYDVKMKEKGDIPEGYSVSREKKERFSLILESASTNQTSMYLCASSLCVAERCTEAFFGQGTRLTVV.